The present T cell receptor beta chain was sequenced within a study of response to subunit inactivated influenza vaccine. Notes on the study in general: Seasonal influenza vaccination, on each occasion, was suggested by the authors to recruit few new T cells.

TCRdb called the RT-PCR reads again in MiXCR, with one record for every CDR3 protein. The repertoire includes 750,000 to 850,000 distinct CDR3 sequences, roughly 18% of them detected once, and under 13% sits in the top ten. CDR3 length equals 14 residues. V lost 4 bases, J lost 6 bases, and 14 bases lay in between. Per the germline V gene, CDR1 is SGHKS and CDR2 is YYEKEE (reference sequence). Worth noting for this clonotype: Its antigen remains unidentified.

The source of this sequence is a man in his fifties who received an inactivated influenza vaccine. The chain combines TRBV5-5 with TRBJ2-1; no definite D call. The source was PBMCs from blood, collected around 5 days after vaccination. This chain's CDR3 is CASSPRIGANEQFF. DNA for the CDR3: TGTGCCAGCAGCCCCAGGATAGGCGCCAATGAGCAGTTCTTC.